Listed below are T cell receptor beta chains from one sample, sequenced in a study of blood T cell repertoires in COVID-19. The assay was immunoSEQ multiplex PCR, and TCRdb's table has in-frame clones only and misses some. Among 60,000 to 90,000 clones, about 83% were seen once, and the ten largest hold around 5.1%. The material sequenced was peripheral blood. All receptors derive from a woman at least 80 years old with active or convalescent COVID-19. CDR3s include the opening cysteine and the closing phenylalanine or tryptophan. Each record gives: V gene, clone size, CDR3 length, D gene, J gene, CDR3 protein, CDR3 DNA. A D gene is named only where the DNA matches it firmly. Clone size is stated in some rows and not others, as once, few, many or a class when expanded.

V gene: TRBV6-2/TRBV6-3
clone size: NA
CDR3 length: 18
D gene: TRBD2
J gene: TRBJ2-3
CDR3 protein: CASSLTSGGVISTDTQYF
CDR3 DNA: TGTGCCAGCAGCCTTACTAGCGGGGGGGTAATCTCCACAGATACGCAGTATTTT

V gene: TRBV20-1
clone size: few
CDR3 length: 12
D gene: NA
J gene: TRBJ2-7
CDR3 protein: CSASIQSYEQYF
CDR3 DNA: TGCAGTGCTAGTATCCAGTCCTACGAGCAGTACTTC

V gene: TRBV7-2
clone size: NA
CDR3 length: 14
D gene: NA
J gene: TRBJ1-2
CDR3 protein: CASSLQASGYGYTF
CDR3 DNA: TGTGCCAGCAGCTTACAGGCGTCAGGCTATGGCTACACCTTC

V gene: TRBV6-1
clone size: NA
CDR3 length: 13
D gene: NA
J gene: TRBJ2-7
CDR3 protein: CASSSGGSYEQYF
CDR3 DNA: TGTGCCAGCAGCTCTGGGGGGTCCTACGAGCAGTACTTC

V gene: TRBV6-5
clone size: NA
CDR3 length: 16
D gene: TRBD2
J gene: TRBJ2-1
CDR3 protein: CASSSPLAGKYNEQFF
CDR3 DNA: TGTGCCAGCAGTTCCCCGCTAGCGGGGAAATACAATGAGCAGTTCTTC

V gene: TRBV9
clone size: few
CDR3 length: 14
D gene: NA
J gene: TRBJ1-3
CDR3 protein: CASSGGGNGNTIYF
CDR3 DNA: TGTGCCAGCAGCGGAGGGGGAAACGGAAACACCATATATTTT

V gene: TRBV7-9
clone size: NA
CDR3 length: 13
D gene: NA
J gene: TRBJ1-4
CDR3 protein: CASSPRGNEKLFF
CDR3 DNA: TGTGCCAGCAGCCCCCGGGGTAATGAAAAACTGTTTTTT

V gene: TRBV3-1/TRBV3-2
clone size: NA
CDR3 length: 14
D gene: NA
J gene: TRBJ1-5
CDR3 protein: CASSLTGFNQPQHF
CDR3 DNA: TGTGCCAGCAGCCTGACAGGCTTCAATCAGCCCCAGCATTTT

V gene: TRBV28
clone size: NA
CDR3 length: 14
D gene: TRBD1
J gene: TRBJ2-7
CDR3 protein: CASVLGTGTHEQYF
CDR3 DNA: TGTGCCAGCGTACTCGGGACAGGGACCCACGAGCAGTACTTC

V gene: TRBV4-1
clone size: NA
CDR3 length: 14
D gene: TRBD2
J gene: TRBJ2-7
CDR3 protein: CASSQGSSGYEQYF
CDR3 DNA: TGCGCCAGCAGCCAAGGCTCTAGCGGCTACGAGCAGTACTTC

V gene: TRBV15
clone size: NA
CDR3 length: 16
D gene: NA
J gene: TRBJ2-5
CDR3 protein: CATSRVAGVSDETQYF
CDR3 DNA: TGTGCCACCAGCAGGGTTGCCGGGGTTTCAGACGAGACCCAGTACTTC

V gene: TRBV25-1
clone size: NA
CDR3 length: 14
D gene: NA
J gene: TRBJ2-2
CDR3 protein: CASSPTGGTGELFF
CDR3 DNA: TGTGCCAGCAGCCCTACCGGCGGTACAGGGGAGCTGTTTTTT

V gene: TRBV7-2
clone size: few
CDR3 length: 15
D gene: NA
J gene: TRBJ1-2
CDR3 protein: CASSLRTAPNYGYTF
CDR3 DNA: TGTGCCAGCAGCCTCCGGACAGCTCCTAACTATGGCTACACCTTC

V gene: TRBV5-1
clone size: NA
CDR3 length: 13
D gene: NA
J gene: TRBJ2-3
CDR3 protein: CASSSIRADTQYF
CDR3 DNA: TGCGCCAGCAGCTCCATTAGAGCAGATACGCAGTATTTT

V gene: TRBV6-5
clone size: NA
CDR3 length: 15
D gene: NA
J gene: TRBJ2-1
CDR3 protein: CASSQSWGVGNEQFF
CDR3 DNA: TGTGCCAGCAGTCAGAGCTGGGGGGTAGGCAATGAGCAGTTCTTC

V gene: TRBV9
clone size: NA
CDR3 length: 17
D gene: TRBD2
J gene: TRBJ2-3
CDR3 protein: CASSVTSGGKPTDTQYF
CDR3 DNA: TGTGCCAGCAGTGTGACTAGCGGGGGGAAACCCACAGATACGCAGTATTTT

V gene: TRBV10-2
clone size: NA
CDR3 length: 16
D gene: NA
J gene: TRBJ2-5
CDR3 protein: CASSESVRGPQETQYF
CDR3 DNA: TGCGCCAGCAGTGAGTCGGTGCGGGGCCCTCAAGAGACCCAGTACTTC

V gene: TRBV5-1
clone size: NA
CDR3 length: 15
D gene: TRBD1
J gene: TRBJ2-3
CDR3 protein: CASSLGQGVADTQYF
CDR3 DNA: TGCGCCAGCAGCTTGGGTCAGGGGGTAGCAGATACGCAGTATTTT

V gene: TRBV5-1
clone size: once
CDR3 length: 15
D gene: NA
J gene: TRBJ2-1
CDR3 protein: CASSLVPGSYNEQFF
CDR3 DNA: TGCGCCAGCAGCTTGGTACCGGGGTCCTACAATGAGCAGTTCTTC

V gene: TRBV6-2/TRBV6-3
clone size: NA
CDR3 length: 18
D gene: TRBD2
J gene: TRBJ2-5
CDR3 protein: CASSSLPRTSGRGETQYF
CDR3 DNA: TGTGCCAGCAGTTCCCTACCGAGGACTAGCGGCAGGGGGGAGACCCAGTACTTC

V gene: TRBV3-1/TRBV3-2
clone size: NA
CDR3 length: 13
D gene: NA
J gene: TRBJ1-2
CDR3 protein: CASSQYSGVGYTF
CDR3 DNA: TGTGCCAGCAGCCAATACTCAGGGGTCGGCTACACCTTC

V gene: TRBV18
clone size: NA
CDR3 length: 16
D gene: TRBD2
J gene: TRBJ2-7
CDR3 protein: CASSPREGGRIYEQYF
CDR3 DNA: TGTGCCAGCTCACCCCGGGAGGGGGGAAGGATCTACGAGCAGTACTTC

V gene: TRBV29-1
clone size: once
CDR3 length: 12
D gene: NA
J gene: TRBJ1-1
CDR3 protein: CSVVARQVESIF
CDR3 DNA: TGCAGCGTTGTTGCTCGGCAGGTGGAATCAATTTTT

V gene: TRBV29-1
clone size: few
CDR3 length: 13
D gene: TRBD2
J gene: TRBJ2-5
CDR3 protein: CSVITSGAETQYF
CDR3 DNA: TGCAGCGTTATTACTAGCGGGGCAGAGACCCAGTACTTC

V gene: TRBV5-1
clone size: once
CDR3 length: 13
D gene: TRBD2
J gene: TRBJ2-7
CDR3 protein: CASSSGLAYEQYF
CDR3 DNA: TGCGCCAGCAGCTCCGGACTAGCCTACGAGCAGTACTTC

V gene: TRBV7-2
clone size: NA
CDR3 length: 15
D gene: NA
J gene: TRBJ2-1
CDR3 protein: CASSLAAASYNEQFF
CDR3 DNA: TGTGCCAGCAGCTTAGCGGCGGCCTCCTACAATGAGCAGTTCTTC

V gene: TRBV4-3
clone size: NA
CDR3 length: 17
D gene: NA
J gene: TRBJ2-1
CDR3 protein: CASSQGGAGSSYNEQFF
CDR3 DNA: TGCGCCAGCAGCCAAGGTGGGGCGGGAAGCTCCTACAATGAGCAGTTCTTC

V gene: TRBV19
clone size: NA
CDR3 length: 14
D gene: NA
J gene: TRBJ1-3
CDR3 protein: CASSSGGRGNTIYF
CDR3 DNA: TGTGCCAGTAGTTCCGGGGGACGGGGAAACACCATATATTTT

V gene: TRBV4-3
clone size: NA
CDR3 length: 14
D gene: TRBD1
J gene: TRBJ1-5
CDR3 protein: CASSQLTGGQPQHF
CDR3 DNA: TGCGCCAGCAGCCAGCTGACAGGGGGTCAGCCCCAGCATTTT

V gene: TRBV5-8
clone size: NA
CDR3 length: 16
D gene: TRBD1
J gene: TRBJ2-1
CDR3 protein: CASSSKRTGGYNEQFF
CDR3 DNA: TGTGCCAGCAGCTCCAAACGGACAGGGGGGTACAATGAGCAGTTCTTC

V gene: TRBV28
clone size: NA
CDR3 length: 15
D gene: TRBD1
J gene: TRBJ1-1
CDR3 protein: CASSPPDRVNTEAFF
CDR3 DNA: TGTGCCAGCAGCCCCCCCGACAGGGTGAACACTGAAGCTTTCTTT

V gene: TRBV7-2
clone size: NA
CDR3 length: 15
D gene: NA
J gene: TRBJ1-1
CDR3 protein: CASSVNYEASTEAFF
CDR3 DNA: TGTGCCAGCAGCGTTAATTATGAGGCGTCCACTGAAGCTTTCTTT

V gene: TRBV6-2/TRBV6-3
clone size: NA
CDR3 length: 15
D gene: TRBD1
J gene: TRBJ1-2
CDR3 protein: CASSRGQGARSGYTF
CDR3 DNA: TGTGCCAGCAGTCGCGGACAGGGGGCGCGGAGTGGCTACACCTTC

V gene: TRBV24-1
clone size: NA
CDR3 length: 18
D gene: TRBD1
J gene: TRBJ2-1
CDR3 protein: CATSDSAPTGGRYNEQFF
CDR3 DNA: TGTGCCACCAGTGATTCCGCCCCCACAGGGGGCAGGTACAATGAGCAGTTCTTC

V gene: TRBV5-1
clone size: NA
CDR3 length: 17
D gene: NA
J gene: TRBJ2-5
CDR3 protein: CASSFVVGSREGETQYF
CDR3 DNA: TGCGCCAGCAGCTTCGTGGTTGGGTCGAGGGAAGGAGAGACCCAGTACTTC

V gene: TRBV30
clone size: NA
CDR3 length: 14
D gene: TRBD2
J gene: TRBJ2-5
CDR3 protein: CAWNLGLAGETQYF
CDR3 DNA: TGTGCCTGGAATCTAGGACTAGCCGGGGAGACCCAGTACTTC

V gene: TRBV11-2
clone size: NA
CDR3 length: 16
D gene: TRBD2
J gene: TRBJ2-2
CDR3 protein: CASSSGLGKNTGELFF
CDR3 DNA: TGTGCCAGCAGCTCTGGACTAGGGAAGAACACCGGGGAGCTGTTTTTT

V gene: TRBV7-8
clone size: NA
CDR3 length: 13
D gene: NA
J gene: TRBJ1-2
CDR3 protein: CASSRGIYYGYTF
CDR3 DNA: TGTGCCAGCAGCCGCGGGATTTACTATGGCTACACCTTC

V gene: TRBV30
clone size: once
CDR3 length: 14
D gene: NA
J gene: TRBJ2-3
CDR3 protein: CACRVVGATDTQYF
CDR3 DNA: TGTGCCTGCCGCGTGGTGGGGGCCACAGATACGCAGTATTTT

V gene: TRBV9
clone size: NA
CDR3 length: 15
D gene: TRBD2
J gene: TRBJ2-1
CDR3 protein: CASSVTSGGFDEQFF
CDR3 DNA: TGTGCCAGCAGCGTTACTAGCGGGGGGTTCGATGAGCAGTTCTTC

V gene: TRBV12-3/TRBV12-4
clone size: NA
CDR3 length: 11
D gene: NA
J gene: TRBJ2-2
CDR3 protein: CASRSTGELFF
CDR3 DNA: TGTGCCAGCAGGTCTACCGGGGAGCTGTTTTTT

V gene: TRBV29-1
clone size: NA
CDR3 length: 15
D gene: TRBD2
J gene: TRBJ2-3
CDR3 protein: CSVSASGRGEDTQYF
CDR3 DNA: TGCAGCGTGTCCGCTAGCGGGAGGGGAGAGGATACGCAGTATTTT

V gene: TRBV7-9
clone size: NA
CDR3 length: 17
D gene: TRBD1
J gene: TRBJ2-5
CDR3 protein: CASSTAPPGGVGETQYF
CDR3 DNA: TGTGCCAGCAGCACTGCGCCTCCAGGGGGCGTAGGAGAGACCCAGTACTTC

V gene: TRBV4-1
clone size: NA
CDR3 length: 17
D gene: NA
J gene: TRBJ2-3
CDR3 protein: CASSPSSGTFSTDTQYF
CDR3 DNA: TGCGCCAGCAGCCCGAGCTCCGGGACATTTAGCACAGATACGCAGTATTTT

V gene: TRBV18
clone size: once
CDR3 length: 15
D gene: NA
J gene: TRBJ2-1
CDR3 protein: CASSPPGVGLQGSFF
CDR3 DNA: TGTGCCAGCTCACCACCGGGTGTGGGGCTACAGGGCTCCTTCTTC

V gene: TRBV28
clone size: once
CDR3 length: 14
D gene: TRBD2
J gene: TRBJ2-3
CDR3 protein: CASSLPLAARGQYF
CDR3 DNA: TGTGCCAGCAGTTTGCCGCTAGCGGCTCGCGGGCAGTATTTT

V gene: TRBV19
clone size: NA
CDR3 length: 14
D gene: TRBD1
J gene: TRBJ1-1
CDR3 protein: CASSIDRGPTEAFF
CDR3 DNA: TGTGCCAGTAGTATCGACAGGGGGCCCACTGAAGCTTTCTTT

V gene: TRBV3-1/TRBV3-2
clone size: few
CDR3 length: 15
D gene: NA
J gene: TRBJ1-4
CDR3 protein: CASSSRAGVQEKLFF
CDR3 DNA: TGTGCCAGCAGCTCGCGGGCTGGGGTACAGGAAAAACTGTTTTTT

V gene: TRBV18
clone size: NA
CDR3 length: 16
D gene: TRBD1
J gene: TRBJ2-7
CDR3 protein: CASSFPGGAERYEQYF
CDR3 DNA: TGTGCCAGCTCATTCCCAGGGGGAGCGGAGAGATACGAGCAGTACTTC

V gene: TRBV19
clone size: NA
CDR3 length: 15
D gene: NA
J gene: TRBJ2-2
CDR3 protein: CASSIRGSNTGELFF
CDR3 DNA: TGTGCCAGTAGTATCCGCGGATCGAACACCGGGGAGCTGTTTTTT

V gene: TRBV7-2
clone size: NA
CDR3 length: 16
D gene: TRBD1
J gene: TRBJ2-1
CDR3 protein: CASSSQRTGGSNEQFF
CDR3 DNA: TGTGCCAGCAGCTCGCAGAGGACAGGGGGTAGCAATGAGCAGTTCTTC

V gene: TRBV18
clone size: once
CDR3 length: 14
D gene: TRBD2
J gene: TRBJ2-5
CDR3 protein: CASSSPAGVETQYF
CDR3 DNA: TGTGCCAGCTCCTCCCCAGCGGGAGTAGAGACCCAGTACTTC

V gene: TRBV27
clone size: NA
CDR3 length: 18
D gene: TRBD1
J gene: TRBJ2-1
CDR3 protein: CASSADRAFMKAEIKQFF
CDR3 DNA: TGTGCCAGCAGCGCAGACAGGGCCTTTATGAAGGCTGAGATTAAGCAGTTCTTC

V gene: TRBV7-9
clone size: NA
CDR3 length: 14
D gene: NA
J gene: TRBJ1-1
CDR3 protein: CASSLLGSDTEAFF
CDR3 DNA: TGTGCCAGCAGCCTACTAGGGTCGGACACTGAAGCTTTCTTT

V gene: TRBV2
clone size: NA
CDR3 length: 14
D gene: TRBD2
J gene: TRBJ2-7
CDR3 protein: CASRMTSGRNEQYF
CDR3 DNA: TGTGCCAGCAGGATGACTAGCGGGAGGAACGAGCAGTACTTC

V gene: TRBV11-2
clone size: medium-sized
CDR3 length: 14
D gene: NA
J gene: TRBJ2-5
CDR3 protein: CASSLGAIMETQYF
CDR3 DNA: TGTGCCAGCAGCTTAGGCGCGATTATGGAGACCCAGTACTTC